One sample yielded the 4 T cell receptor beta chains listed below, sequenced in a study of identical twins. From the 5' RACE reads, TCRdb called clonotypes with MiXCR, one entry per CDR3 protein. This table holds about 200,000 distinct CDR3 sequences, roughly 10% found once. Sequencing was carried out using memory (CD45RO+) T cells sorted from blood. The receptors were sampled from a woman between 18 and 29 years old in good health.

This sequence joins TRBV2 and TRBJ2-2; 11 nucleotides match TRBD2. Germline-derived CDR1 and CDR2 are SNHLY and FYNNEI. V lost 7 bases to trimming and J lost 6 bases; unmatched junction nucleotides: 7. This CDR3 is built from 15 residues. CDR3 sequence: CASTKTSGIAGELFF. In DNA form, the CDR3 reads TGTGCCAGCACCAAGACTAGCGGGATTGCCGGGGAGCTGTTTTTT.

The chain combines TRBV20-1 with TRBJ1-5; 7 bases agree with TRBD1. J lost 5 bases, V lost 6 bases, and 13 bases had no gene match. CDR1 and CDR2 from the germline V gene are DFQATT and SNEGSKA (reference sequence). This CDR3 is built from 15 residues. The CDR3 bases are TGCAGTGCCCTACAGGGGACCGGATTTGATCAGCCCCAGCATTTT. Protein: CSALQGTGFDQPQHF.

This clonotype was seen ten or more times. The chain has TRBV7-9 and TRBJ2-2; 7 nucleotides align to TRBD1. V lost 5 bases to trimming and J lost 4 bases; unmatched junction nucleotides: 7. This CDR3 has 15 amino acids. Germline-derived CDR1 and CDR2 are SEHNR and FQNEAQ (reference sequence). DNA of the CDR3: TGTGCCAGCAGCAACCGGGACAGTGCCACCGGGGAGCTGTTTTTT. Translated, it gives CASSNRDSATGELFF.

This clonotype was counted at least ten times. The CDR3 here is CASSRRDSTDTQYF. CDR3 nucleotides: TGTGCCAGCAGCCGGCGGGATAGCACAGATACGCAGTATTTT. J is TRBJ2-3 and V is TRBV9, with a possible D match to TRBD2 (6 bases). The CDR3 runs 14 residues. Trimming took 4 bases from V and 0 from J, leaving 9 bases between them. Per the germline V gene, CDR1 is SGDLS and CDR2 is YYNGEE.